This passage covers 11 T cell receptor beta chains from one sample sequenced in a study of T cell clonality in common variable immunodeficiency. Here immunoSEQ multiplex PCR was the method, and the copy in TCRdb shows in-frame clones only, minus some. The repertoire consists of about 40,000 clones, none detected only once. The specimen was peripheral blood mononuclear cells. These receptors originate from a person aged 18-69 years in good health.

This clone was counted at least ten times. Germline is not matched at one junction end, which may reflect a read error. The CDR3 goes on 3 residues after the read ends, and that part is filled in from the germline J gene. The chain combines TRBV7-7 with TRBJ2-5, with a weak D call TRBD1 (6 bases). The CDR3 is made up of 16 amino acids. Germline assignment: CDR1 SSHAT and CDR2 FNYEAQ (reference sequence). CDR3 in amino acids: CASSLEVRGTKETQYF. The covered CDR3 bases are TGTGCTAGCAGCTTAGAAGTCAGGGGTACGAAAGAGACC.

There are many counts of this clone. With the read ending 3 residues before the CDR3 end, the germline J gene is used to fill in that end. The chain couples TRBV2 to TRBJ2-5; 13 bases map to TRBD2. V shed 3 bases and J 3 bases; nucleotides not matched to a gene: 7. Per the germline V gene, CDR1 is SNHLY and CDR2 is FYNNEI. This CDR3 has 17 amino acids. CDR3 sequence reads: CASSERVGLAGEETQYF. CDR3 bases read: TGTGCCAGCAGTGAGAGGGTAGGACTAGCGGGAGAAGAGACC.

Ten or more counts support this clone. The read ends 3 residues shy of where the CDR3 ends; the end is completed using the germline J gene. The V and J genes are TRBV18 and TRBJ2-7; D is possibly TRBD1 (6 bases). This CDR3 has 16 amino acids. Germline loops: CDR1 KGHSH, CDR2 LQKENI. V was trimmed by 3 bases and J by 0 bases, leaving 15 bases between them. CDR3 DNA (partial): TGTGCCAGCTCACCTCGAGGGGGTTCGAGCTCCTACGAG. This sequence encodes CASSPRGGSSSYE. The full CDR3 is CASSPRGGSSSYEQYF. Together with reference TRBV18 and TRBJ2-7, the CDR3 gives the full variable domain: NAGVMQNPRHLVRRRGQEARLRCSPMKGHSHVYWYRQLPEEGLKFMVYLQKENIIDESGMPKERFSAEFPKEGPSILRIQQVVRGDSAAYFCASSPRGGSSSYEQYFGPGTRLTVT.

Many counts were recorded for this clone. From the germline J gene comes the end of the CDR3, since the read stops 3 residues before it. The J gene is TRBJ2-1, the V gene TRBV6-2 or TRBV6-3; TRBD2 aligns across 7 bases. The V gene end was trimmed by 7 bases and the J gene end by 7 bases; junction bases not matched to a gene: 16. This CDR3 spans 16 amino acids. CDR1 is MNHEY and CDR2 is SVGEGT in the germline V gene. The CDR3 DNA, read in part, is TGTGCCAGCACCCCCCGGGGACTAATAGAGGGGAATGAG. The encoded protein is CASTPRGLIEGNE. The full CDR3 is CASTPRGLIEGNEQFF.

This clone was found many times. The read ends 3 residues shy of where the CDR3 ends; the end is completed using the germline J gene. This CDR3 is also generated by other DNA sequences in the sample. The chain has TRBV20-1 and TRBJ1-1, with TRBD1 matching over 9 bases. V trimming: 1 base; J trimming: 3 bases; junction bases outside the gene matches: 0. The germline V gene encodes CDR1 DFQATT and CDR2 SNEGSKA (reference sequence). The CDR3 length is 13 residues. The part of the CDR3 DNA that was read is TGCAGTGCTAGAGGGACAGGGGACACTGAA. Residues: CSARGTGDTE. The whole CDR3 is CSARGTGDTEAFF.

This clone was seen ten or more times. The CDR3 here is CASSFNGGPFDEQYF. The sequenced CDR3 bases are TGTGCCAGCAGCTTTAACGGGGGGCCCTTTGACGAG. The rearrangement uses TRBV7-2 and TRBJ2-7; maybe TRBD2 (7 bases). The missing CDR3 end, 3 residues past where the read stops, is filled in from the germline J gene. V was cut by 3 bases and J by 5 bases, with 17 bases left in between. The CDR3 extends over 15 amino acids. Germline CDR1 reads SGHTA; CDR2 reads FQGNSA. Supplemented by reference TRBV7-2 and TRBJ2-7, the full variable domain reads GAGVSQSPSNKVTEKGKDVELRCDPISGHTALYWYRQSLGQGLEFLIYFQGNSAPDKSGLPSDRFSAERTGGSVSTLTIQRTQQEDSAVYLCASSFNGGPFDEQYFGPGTRLTVT.

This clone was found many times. The CDR3 protein is CSASSGGSMNTEAFF. CDR3 DNA (partial): TGCAGTGCTAGTAGCGGGGGCTCCATGAACACTGAA. This rearrangement joins TRBV20-1 to TRBJ1-1; D perhaps matches TRBD1 (6 bases). Read coverage stops 3 residues before the CDR3 terminus; the germline J gene supplies the remainder. Germline lookup yields CDR1 DFQATT and CDR2 SNEGSKA (reference sequence). There are 15 residues in the CDR3. Trimming took off 3 bases at V and 0 bases at J, with 14 bases between the two ends.

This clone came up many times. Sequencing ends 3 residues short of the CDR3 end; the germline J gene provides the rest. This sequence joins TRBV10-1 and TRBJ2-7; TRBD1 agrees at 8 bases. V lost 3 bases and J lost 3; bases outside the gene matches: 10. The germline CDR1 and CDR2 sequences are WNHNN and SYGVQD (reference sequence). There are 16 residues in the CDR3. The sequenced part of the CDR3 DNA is TGCGCCAGCAGTGAATCTCTGGACAGGGTAGGCTACGAG. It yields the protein CASSESLDRVGYE. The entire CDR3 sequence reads CASSESLDRVGYEQYF.

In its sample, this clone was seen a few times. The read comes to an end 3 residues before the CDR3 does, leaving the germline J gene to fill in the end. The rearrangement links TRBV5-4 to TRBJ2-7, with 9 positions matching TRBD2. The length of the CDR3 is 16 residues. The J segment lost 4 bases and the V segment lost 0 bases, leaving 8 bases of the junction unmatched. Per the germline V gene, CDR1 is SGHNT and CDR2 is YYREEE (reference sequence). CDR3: CASSLAGLAGVYEQYF. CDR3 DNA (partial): TGTGCCAGCAGCTTGGCCGGGTTAGCGGGAGTATACGAG.

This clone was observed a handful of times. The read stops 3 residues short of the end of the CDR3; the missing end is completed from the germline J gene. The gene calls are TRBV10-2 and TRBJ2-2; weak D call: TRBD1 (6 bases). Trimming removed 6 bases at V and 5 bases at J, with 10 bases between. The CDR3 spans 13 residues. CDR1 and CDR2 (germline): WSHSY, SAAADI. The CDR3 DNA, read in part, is TGCGCCAGCAGACAGGGCGGGACCGGGGAG. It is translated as CASRQGGTGE. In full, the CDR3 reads CASRQGGTGELFF.

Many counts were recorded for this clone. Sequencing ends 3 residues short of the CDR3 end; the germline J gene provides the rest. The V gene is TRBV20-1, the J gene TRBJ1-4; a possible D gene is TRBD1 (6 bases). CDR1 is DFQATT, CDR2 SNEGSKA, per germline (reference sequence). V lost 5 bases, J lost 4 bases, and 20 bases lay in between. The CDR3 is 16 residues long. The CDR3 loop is CSAWGGGASLNEKLFF. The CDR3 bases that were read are TGCAGTGCTTGGGGAGGGGGGGCCAGTCTTAATGAAAAA.